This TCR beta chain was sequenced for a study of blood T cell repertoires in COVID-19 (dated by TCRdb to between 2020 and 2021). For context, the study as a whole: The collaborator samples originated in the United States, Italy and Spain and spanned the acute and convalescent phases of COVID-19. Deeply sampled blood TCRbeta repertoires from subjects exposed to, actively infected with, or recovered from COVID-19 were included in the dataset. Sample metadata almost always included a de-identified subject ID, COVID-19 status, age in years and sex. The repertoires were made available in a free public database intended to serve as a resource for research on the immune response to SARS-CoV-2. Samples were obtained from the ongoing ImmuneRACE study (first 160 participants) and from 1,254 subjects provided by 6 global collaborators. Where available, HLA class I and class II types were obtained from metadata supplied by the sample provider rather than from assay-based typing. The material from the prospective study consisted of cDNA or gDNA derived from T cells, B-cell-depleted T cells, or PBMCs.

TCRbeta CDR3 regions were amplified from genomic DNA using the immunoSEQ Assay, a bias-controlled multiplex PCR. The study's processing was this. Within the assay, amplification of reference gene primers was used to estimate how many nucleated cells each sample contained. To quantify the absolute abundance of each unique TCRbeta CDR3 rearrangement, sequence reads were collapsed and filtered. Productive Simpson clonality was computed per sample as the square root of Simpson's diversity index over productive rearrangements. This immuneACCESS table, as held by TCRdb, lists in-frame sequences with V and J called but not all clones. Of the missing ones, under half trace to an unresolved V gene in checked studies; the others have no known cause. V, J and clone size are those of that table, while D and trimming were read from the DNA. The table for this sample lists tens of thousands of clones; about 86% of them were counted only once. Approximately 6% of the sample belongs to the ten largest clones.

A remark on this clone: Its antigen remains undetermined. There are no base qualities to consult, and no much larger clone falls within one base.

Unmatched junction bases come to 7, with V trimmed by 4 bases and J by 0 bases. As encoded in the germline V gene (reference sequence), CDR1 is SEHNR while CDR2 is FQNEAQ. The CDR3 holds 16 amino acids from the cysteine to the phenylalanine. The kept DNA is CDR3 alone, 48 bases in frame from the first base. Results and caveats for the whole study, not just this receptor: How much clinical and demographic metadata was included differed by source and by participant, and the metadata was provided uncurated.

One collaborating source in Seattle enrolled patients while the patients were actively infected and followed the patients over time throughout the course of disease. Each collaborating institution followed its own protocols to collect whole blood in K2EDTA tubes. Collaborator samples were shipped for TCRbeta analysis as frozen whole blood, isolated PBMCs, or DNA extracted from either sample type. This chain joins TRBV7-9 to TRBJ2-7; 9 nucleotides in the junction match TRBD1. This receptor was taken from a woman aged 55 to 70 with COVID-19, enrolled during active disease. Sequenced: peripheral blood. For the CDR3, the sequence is CASSSRQGEASYEQYF. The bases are TGTGCCAGCAGCTCGAGACAGGGGGAGGCCTCCTACGAGCAGTACTTC.